The rows below give T cell receptor beta chains drawn from one sample of a study of shared clonotypes between healthy human individuals. Profiling relied on immunoSEQ multiplex PCR, and the TCRdb table lists in-frame clones only, not all of them. Of around 1.9 million clones detected, about 94% appear once; the ten largest clones hold about 1.7%. Sequencing was done on a sample of naive CD8+ T cells from PBMCs. The receptors shown here come from a man between 18 and 29 years old in good health. Some clones in this sample may be carry-over from other donors' samples. CDR3s include the opening cysteine and the closing phenylalanine or tryptophan. The D gene is left open where the match is weak. Expanded clones get a size class; other rows say once, few or many, or leave the size out.

D gene | clone size | J gene | V gene | CDR3 protein | CDR3 DNA
TRBD1 | - | TRBJ1-5 | TRBV19 | CASRDRGWGQPQHF | TGTGCCAGTAGGGACAGGGGCTGGGGACAGCCCCAGCATTTT
- | - | TRBJ2-7 | TRBV4-1 | CASSQNGGEQYF | TGCGCCAGCAGCCAAAACGGCGGGGAGCAGTACTTC
- | - | TRBJ1-1 | TRBV5-4 | CAAQASGTEAFF | TGTGCCGCTCAGGCCTCGGGCACTGAAGCTTTCTTT
- | few | TRBJ1-1 | TRBV19 | CASSIFPGTTEAFF | TGTGCCAGTAGTATCTTCCCGGGAACCACTGAAGCTTTCTTT
- | - | TRBJ2-5 | TRBV27 | CASSVSHLETQYF | TGTGCCAGCAGTGTATCTCATTTGGAGACCCAGTACTTC
TRBD2 | - | TRBJ2-3 | TRBV27 | CASSSLEGLAGGGEGTDTQYF | TGTGCCAGCAGTTCTCTGGAAGGACTAGCGGGAGGCGGGGAGGGCACAGATACGCAGTATTTT
TRBD2 | - | TRBJ2-1 | TRBV5-6 | CASSSPGLAGPEQFF | TGTGCCAGCAGCTCCCCGGGACTAGCGGGACCTGAGCAGTTCTTC
- | - | TRBJ1-4 | TRBV5-4 | CASSLGGGNEKLFF | TGTGCCAGCAGCTTGGGCGGAGGTAATGAAAAACTGTTTTTT
- | - | TRBJ2-3 | TRBV7-6 | CASSPRLTQRSTDTQYF | TGTGCCAGCAGCCCCAGATTGACTCAGCGGAGCACAGATACGCAGTATTTT
- | - | TRBJ2-1 | TRBV9 | CASSARFGPPYNEQFF | TGTGCCAGCAGCGCGCGTTTCGGACCCCCCTACAATGAGCAGTTCTTC
TRBD2 | - | TRBJ2-1 | TRBV27 | CASSSGTSGSNEQFF | TGTGCCAGCAGTTCCGGGACTAGCGGGAGCAATGAGCAGTTCTTC
- | - | TRBJ2-3 | TRBV10-3 | CAISDGDTQYF | TGTGCCATCAGTGACGGGGATACGCAGTATTTT
- | - | TRBJ2-7 | TRBV28 | CASGAGTSRIDEQYF | TGTGCCAGCGGGGCGGGGACATCCAGGATCGACGAGCAGTACTTC
TRBD1 | - | TRBJ1-1 | TRBV7-8 | CASSYRGDDTEAFF | TGTGCCAGCAGCTACAGGGGGGACGACACTGAAGCTTTCTTT
TRBD2 | - | TRBJ2-7 | TRBV5-6 | CASSPGGLAFEQYF | TGTGCCAGCAGCCCGGGGGGACTAGCTTTCGAGCAGTACTTC
- | few | TRBJ2-5 | TRBV19 | CASSRQAGAVQETQYF | TGTGCCAGTAGCCGCCAAGCAGGGGCCGTTCAAGAGACCCAGTACTTC
- | - | TRBJ2-7 | TRBV28 | CASSLGAWPYEQYF | TGTGCCAGCAGTTTAGGAGCCTGGCCCTACGAGCAGTACTTC
TRBD1 | once | TRBJ1-5 | TRBV19 | CASVGTGGNQPQHF | TGTGCCAGTGTGGGGACAGGGGGCAATCAGCCCCAGCATTTT
TRBD1 | - | TRBJ1-1 | TRBV27 | CASSDRGVTEAFF | TGTGCCAGCAGTGACAGGGGGGTCACTGAAGCTTTCTTT
- | - | TRBJ2-1 | TRBV6-1 | CASSGGSRNNEQFF | TGTGCCAGCAGTGGGGGAAGTAGGAACAATGAGCAGTTCTTC
TRBD2 | - | TRBJ2-1 | TRBV5-1 | CASTPGTSVYNEQFF | TGCGCCAGCACCCCCGGGACTAGCGTCTACAATGAGCAGTTCTTC
- | - | TRBJ2-7 | TRBV14 | CASSQDDGDYYEQYF | TGTGCCAGCAGCCAAGATGATGGGGATTACTACGAGCAGTACTTC
- | - | TRBJ1-2 | TRBV27 | CASSFSSGGGGYTF | TGTGCCAGCAGTTTTAGTTCTGGGGGAGGTGGCTACACCTTC
- | - | TRBJ1-1 | TRBV27 | CASSLYPRGLNTEAFF | TGTGCCAGCAGTTTATACCCCAGGGGCTTGAACACTGAAGCTTTCTTT
TRBD1 | - | TRBJ1-2 | TRBV7-6 | CASSFQGGGGYGYTF | TGTGCCAGCAGCTTCCAGGGGGGCGGCGGCTATGGCTACACCTTC
- | once | TRBJ2-2 | TRBV27 | CASSLRGAGNTGELFF | TGTGCCAGCAGTCTACGTGGGGCGGGTAACACCGGGGAGCTGTTTTTT
- | once | TRBJ2-1 | TRBV15 | CATQEESYNEQFF | TGTGCCACACAGGAGGAATCCTACAATGAGCAGTTCTTC
TRBD2 | - | TRBJ2-3 | TRBV7-3 | CASSFWAGGTDTQYF | TGTGCCAGCAGCTTTTGGGCGGGAGGAACAGATACGCAGTATTTT
- | - | TRBJ2-3 | TRBV27 | CASTAIFGLFTDTQYF | TGTGCCAGCACGGCGATCTTCGGGCTCTTCACAGATACGCAGTATTTT